This paragraph covers one T cell receptor beta chain sequence. No antigen is known for it. Method: immunoSEQ multiplex PCR; TCRdb's copy keeps in-frame clones and lacks some. The table lists 90,000 to 95,000 clones, over 75% of them singletons. The data belong to a study of T cell responses to AZD1222 COVID-19 vaccine. About the study: Some second doses came at about 4 weeks and others at about 12 weeks; these were pooled.

V lost 3 bases and J lost 5, with 12 bases in between. This CDR3 has 14 residues. Germline assignment: CDR1 LNHDA and CDR2 SQIVND (reference sequence). Study-level findings and limits: No day 14 peak samples; only post-peak repertoires were characterized. Spike-wide coverage was observed for vaccine-associated CD4 TCRs, with dominant responses at 160-218 and 743-854.

The receptor was derived from an adult in good health. Here the sequenced sample was peripheral blood, taken on day 0 of AZD1222 vaccination. The chain joins TRBV19 to TRBJ2-3; perhaps D is TRBD1 or TRBD2 (6 bases each). CDR3 region: CASSIRGDLDTQYF. The CDR3 DNA is TGTGCCAGTAGTATTAGGGGGGATCTAGATACGCAGTATTTT.